This T cell receptor beta chain was sequenced in a study of T cells in Graves' hyperthyroidism and ophthalmopathy. This clonotype has more than one count but fewer than ten. CDR1 and CDR2 (germline): SGDLS, YYNGEE. V was trimmed by 3 bases and J by 5 bases, leaving 24 bases between them. This CDR3 is 17 amino acids long. Using RNA transcripts as the source, TCR beta CDR3 regions were amplified. When the TCR CDR3 underwent first-round RT-PCR, the HTBI primer set was used. TCRdb reprocessed the multiplex PCR reads via MiXCR and lists one record per CDR3 protein. The profile shows over 650,000 distinct CDR3 sequences, about a sixth of them singletons.

This clonotype was sampled from a man aged 18 to 30 with Graves' hyperthyroidism. The sample comprised blood. The chain couples TRBV9 to TRBJ2-7; possibly TRBD2 for D (5 bases). The CDR3 reads CASSARASGKSVNEQYF. As DNA, the CDR3 is TGTGCCAGCAGCGCCAGAGCGAGCGGAAAGAGCGTCAACGAGCAGTACTTC.